The clone carrying this T cell receptor (beta chain) was seen only once. The sample is drawn from a study of blood T cell repertoires in COVID-19. Study overall: The study drew acute and convalescent COVID-19 samples from the United States, Italy and Spain. Nucleic acid was either cDNA or gDNA, and it came from T cells, B-cell-depleted T cells, or PBMCs.

Authors' data handling: By means of reference gene primer amplification, nucleated cell counts were estimated. Only in-frame clones appear in the TCRdb table, and some are missing; sequencing was by immunoSEQ multiplex PCR. That table supplies the V and J calls and clone size; D and trimming were determined from the DNA. The sample contains roughly 190,000 clones, roughly 88% of which appear only once. The CDR3 covers 18 residues. The germline V and J ends were trimmed by 0 bases and 0 bases, with 13 bases remaining between them. Per germline, CDR1 SGDLS and CDR2 YYNGEE. Sequencing input: peripheral blood. The chain combines TRBV9 with TRBJ2-6; D possibly corresponds to TRBD2 (6 bases). This sequence originates from a woman aged 40 to 50 who had recovered from COVID-19. The CDR3 loop is CASSVGLAYHSGANVLTF. CDR3 nucleotides: TGTGCCAGCAGCGTAGGGCTAGCGTACCACTCTGGGGCCAACGTCCTGACTTTC.